This T cell receptor (beta chain) comes out of a study of CD39 and CD103 CD8 tumor-infiltrating T cells. Whole-study findings and limits: DP CD8 TILs seemed more oligoclonal than DN, SP and blood memory CD8.

CD39 and CD103 defined DN, SP and DP subsets of CD3+CD4-CD8+CD45RA- TILs. The data were produced by immunoSEQ multiplex PCR, yet TCRdb's version contains in-frame clones alone and is incomplete. The table shows 800 to 950 clones, with less than 75% occurring only once. This clone has a handful of counts. Its antigen is still unknown. Germline CDR1 SGHRS, CDR2 YFSETQ. There are 13 residues in the CDR3. V lost 4 bases to trimming and J lost 5 bases, with 12 bases between them. Sequenced material: CD39- CD103+ CD8+ T cells sorted from the tumor. Subset meaning: CD103+CD39- single-positive CD45RA- CD8 T cells. The sequence came from a human donor with head and neck squamous cell carcinoma. The J gene is TRBJ1-1, the V gene TRBV5-1, with D possibly matching TRBD1 (5 bases). CDR3 amino acids: CASSQGRATEAFF. The DNA for the CDR3 is TGCGCCAGCAGCCAGGGACGGGCGACTGAAGCTTTCTTT.